Reported below is one T cell receptor (beta chain). Its cognate antigen is unknown. V gave up 4 bases and J gave up 0 bases, with 17 bases separating them. CDR1 and CDR2 (germline): SGDLS, YYNGEE. The CDR3 is 17 amino acids. The data were obtained in a study of Ad26.COV2.S vaccination and SARS-CoV-2 variants. Only in-frame clones appear in the TCRdb table, and some are missing; sequencing was by immunoSEQ multiplex PCR. This table has 97,000 or so clones, 80% appearing once. Whole-study results and caveats: Comparability of non-spike TCR breadth was observed across vaccine and placebo recipients. Total T cell responses, in the TCR breadth and depth analyses, may have been underestimated. Responses of spike-specific T cells (both CD8+ and CD4+) reportedly showed substantial breadth after vaccination.

The rearrangement links TRBV9 to TRBJ2-1; possibly TRBD1 for D (6 bases). This clonotype was obtained from a human donor who had recovered from COVID-19. The material was peripheral blood, obtained after recovery from COVID-19. The CDR3 loop is CASSLRGDPSSYNEQFF. CDR3 DNA sequence: TGTGCCAGCAGCCTCAGGGGTGACCCGAGCTCCTACAATGAGCAGTTCTTC.